This T cell receptor beta chain was retrieved from a study of cytomegalovirus exposure and HLA in healthy donors. PCR involved 60 Vbeta and 13 Jbeta primers. The table came from immunoSEQ multiplex PCR; TCRdb's copy has only in-frame clones and leaves some out. The sample includes 150,000 to 200,000 clones, approximately 86% seen only once; the top ten take approximately 2%. Study-level points and caveats: Researchers reported in a later analysis that common viral pathogens appeared linked to several top clusters.

Despite likely unrecorded immune exposures, the donors were nominally healthy at the time of sampling. As regards this clone: As yet, its antigen is unknown.

The ends lost 3 bases at V and 6 bases at J; junction bases unmatched: 3. The CDR3 totals 13 residues. Per the germline V gene, CDR1 is SGHDN and CDR2 is FVKESK. The chain employs TRBV14 and TRBJ2-7; 9 nucleotides line up with TRBD1. The sample consisted of PBMCs. The clonotype originates from a woman between 18 and 29 years old in good health and CMV-seronegative. CDR3 in DNA: TGTGCCAGCAGCCAGACAGGGGGGAGCGAGCAGTACTTC. This gives the protein CASSQTGGSEQYF.